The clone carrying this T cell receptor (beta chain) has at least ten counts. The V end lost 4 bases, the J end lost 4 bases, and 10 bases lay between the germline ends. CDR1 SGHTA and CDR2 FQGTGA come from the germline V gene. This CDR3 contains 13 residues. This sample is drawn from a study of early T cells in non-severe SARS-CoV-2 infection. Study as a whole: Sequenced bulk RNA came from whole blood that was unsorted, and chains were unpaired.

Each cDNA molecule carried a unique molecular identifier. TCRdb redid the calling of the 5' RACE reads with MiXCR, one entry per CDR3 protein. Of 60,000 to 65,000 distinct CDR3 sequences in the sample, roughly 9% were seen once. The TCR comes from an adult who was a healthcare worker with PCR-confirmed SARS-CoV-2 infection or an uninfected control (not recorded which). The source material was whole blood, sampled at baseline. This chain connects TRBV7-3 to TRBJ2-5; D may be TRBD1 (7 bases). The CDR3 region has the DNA TGTGCCAGCAGCTCAGGGGGGACAGAGACCCAGTACTTC. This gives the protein CASSSGGTETQYF.